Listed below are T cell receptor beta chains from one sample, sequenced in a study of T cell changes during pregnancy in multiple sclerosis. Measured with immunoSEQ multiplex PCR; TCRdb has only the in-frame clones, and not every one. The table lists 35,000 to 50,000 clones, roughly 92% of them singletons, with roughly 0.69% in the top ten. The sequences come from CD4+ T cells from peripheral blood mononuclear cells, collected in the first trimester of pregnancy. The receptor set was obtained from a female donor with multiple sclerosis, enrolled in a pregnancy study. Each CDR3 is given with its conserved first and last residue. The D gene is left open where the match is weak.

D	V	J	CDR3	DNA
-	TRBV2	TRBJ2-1	CASSAQGRSFF	TGTGCCAGCAGTGCTCAGGGTCGATCGTTCTTC
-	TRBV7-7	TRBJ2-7	CASSPLDSHYEQYF	TGTGCTAGCAGCCCTTTGGACAGCCACTACGAGCAGTACTTC
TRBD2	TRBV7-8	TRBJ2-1	CASSLGRLAGWDEQFF	TGTGCCAGCAGCTTAGGGCGGCTAGCGGGATGGGATGAGCAGTTCTTC
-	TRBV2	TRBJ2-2	CASTEAYTGELFF	TGTGCCAGCACTGAGGCTTACACCGGGGAGCTGTTTTTT
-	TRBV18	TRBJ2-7	CASSPEAGFNYEQYF	TGTGCCAGCTCACCGGAAGCAGGGTTTAACTACGAGCAGTACTTC
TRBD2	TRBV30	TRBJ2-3	CAWSRGETSTDTQYF	TGTGCCTGGAGTCGGGGGGAAACAAGCACAGATACGCAGTATTTT
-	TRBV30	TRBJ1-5	CAWSAAGDQPQHF	TGTGCCTGGAGTGCCGCAGGGGATCAGCCCCAGCATTTT
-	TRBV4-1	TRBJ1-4	CASSQEWGRVANEKLFF	TGCGCCAGCAGCCAAGAGTGGGGCAGGGTAGCTAATGAAAAACTGTTTTTT
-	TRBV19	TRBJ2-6	CASSNAGSRANVLTF	TGTGCCAGTAGTAATGCGGGATCGCGGGCCAACGTCCTGACTTTC
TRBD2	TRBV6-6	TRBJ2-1	CASSLLAGVGNEQFF	TGTGCCAGCAGTTTACTAGCGGGAGTGGGCAATGAGCAGTTCTTC